A single sample gave rise to the 4 T cell receptor beta chains below, sequenced in a study of T cells in localized non-small cell lung cancer. Measured with immunoSEQ multiplex PCR; TCRdb has only the in-frame clones, and not every one. The sample consists of over 45,000 clones, 60% to 80% of them appearing once. The specimen comprised peripheral blood, sampled before any cancer treatment. These receptor sequences come from a man aged 35-69 years with stage I squamous cell lung carcinoma.

The sample holds a few counts of this clone. This rearrangement joins TRBV28 to TRBJ1-5; D is ambiguous. V was clipped by 9 bases and J by 3 bases, with 9 bases between them. The CDR3 consists of 12 residues. Germline CDR1 is MDHEN and CDR2 is SYDVKM. The CDR3 DNA reads as TGTGCCAGTAGTATTTCCAATCAGCCCCAGCATTTT. Translating gives CASSISNQPQHF.

V usage is TRBV7-3 and J usage is TRBJ2-3, with TRBD2 matching over 8 bases. Germline loops: CDR1 SGHTA, CDR2 FQGTGA. Trimming took 6 bases from V and 2 from J; bases not matched to a gene: 10. This CDR3 comprises 16 residues. Here the CDR3 DNA reads TGTGCCAGCAGTTCCCCCGGGACTAGGGTCACAGATACGCAGTATTTT. Its translation is CASSSPGTRVTDTQYF.

The CDR3 region has the DNA TGCGCCAGCAGCTTCGACCGCGGGGGAACCGGGGAGCTGTTTTTT. Translated, it gives CASSFDRGGTGELFF. The J gene is TRBJ2-2, the V gene TRBV5-1, with 7 nucleotides matching TRBD2. The trim removed 2 bases at V and 5 bases at J, leaving 6 bases unmatched. This CDR3 contains 15 residues. CDR1 SGHRS and CDR2 YFSETQ come from the germline V gene.

The gene calls are TRBV9 and TRBJ1-1; D is ambiguous. The V and J ends lost 0 bases and 1 base respectively, with 4 bases between them. Germline V gene sequence: CDR1 SGDLS, CDR2 YYNGEE. The CDR3 loop spans 13 amino acids. CDR3 in DNA: TGTGCCAGCAGCGTAGCCAGGAACACTGAAGCTTTCTTT. This sequence encodes CASSVARNTEAFF.